The source of this T cell receptor (beta chain) is a study of cytomegalovirus exposure and HLA in healthy donors. The PCR made use of 60 Vbeta and 13 Jbeta primers. The table came from immunoSEQ multiplex PCR; TCRdb's copy has only in-frame clones and leaves some out. The sample includes approximately 190,000 clones, 65% to 85% of them seen just once. The length of the CDR3 is 14 residues. Germline loops: CDR1 SGHTA, CDR2 FQGNSA. Trimming left V 2 bases short and J 3 bases short, with 10 bases between. The chain couples TRBV7-2 to TRBJ1-1; perhaps TRBD1 as D (5 bases). The source is a man aged 45-65 years in good health and CMV-seronegative. The sequenced sample consisted of PBMCs. The CDR3 is CASSLTGRDTEAFF. DNA of the CDR3: TGTGCCAGCAGCTTAACCGGCAGGGACACTGAAGCTTTCTTT.